The clone carrying this T cell receptor (beta chain) was observed many times. Its specificity is unknown. Unique molecular identifiers were attached to individual cDNA molecules. TCRdb reprocessed the 5' RACE reads with MiXCR, giving one entry per CDR3 protein. Of tens of thousands of distinct CDR3 sequences listed, around 5.6% are singletons. Looked up from germline, CDR1 is SGHAT and CDR2 is FQNNGV. The germline V and J ends were trimmed by 0 bases and 1 base, with 4 bases remaining between them. CDR3 size: 14 residues. The data belong to a study of early T cells in non-severe SARS-CoV-2 infection. Overall study: Chains were not paired, and sequencing was done on bulk RNA from unsorted whole blood.

Points from the study as a whole: Comparison of clonotypes with VDJdb favored anti-spike CD8 responses while missing private and CD4 specificities.

The chain couples TRBV11-2 to TRBJ2-1; D remains ambiguous. This receptor was identified in an adult who was a healthcare worker with PCR-confirmed SARS-CoV-2 infection or an uninfected control (not recorded which). Sample: whole blood. The CDR3 coding sequence is TGTGCCAGCAGCTTAGACCGATCCTACAATGAGCAGTTCTTC. Amino acids: CASSLDRSYNEQFF.